The rows below give T cell receptor beta chains drawn from one sample of a study of blood T cell repertoires in COVID-19. This table comes from immunoSEQ multiplex PCR, and its TCRdb copy is limited to in-frame clones, with some not included. The top ten hold approximately 15% of the sample, which has some 150,000 clones, about 77% seen once. The sequenced sample consisted of peripheral blood. The receptors come from a woman of 80 years or more with acute or convalescent COVID-19. Each CDR3 is given without its conserved first and last residue.

j_call v_call cdr3_aa
TRBJ2-2 TRBV28 ASSQGHRISGELF
TRBJ2-1 TRBV11-2 ASSFSSGGVDEQF
TRBJ2-3 TRBV5-1 ASSLAAGVVDTQY
TRBJ2-3 TRBV19 ASSGTSGTDTQY
TRBJ2-6 TRBV5-1 ASSFGRVQAGANVLT
TRBJ1-3 TRBV7-9 ASSFTYRGPGNTIY
TRBJ1-5 TRBV12-5 ASGSLTGNQPQH
TRBJ1-1 TRBV7-9 ASSPSGTGSAF
TRBJ1-6 TRBV30 AWSRHSRNSPLH
TRBJ2-5 TRBV19 ATSSTGLQETQY
TRBJ1-5 TRBV30 AWSGDYDPPGQPQH
TRBJ1-6 TRBV4-1 ASGRIYNSPLH
TRBJ2-7 TRBV28 ASSHSGTGGVEQY
TRBJ2-1 TRBV2 ASRPGTSLYNEQF
TRBJ1-3 TRBV23-1 ASSQSLRMVSGNTIY
TRBJ2-5 TRBV9 ASSVEAGGETQY